Listed here are 25 T cell receptor beta chains from one sample, sequenced in a study of blood T cell repertoires in COVID-19. TCRdb's table, derived via immunoSEQ multiplex PCR, lists solely in-frame clones and lacks some. The sample lists some 350,000 clones, over 75% occurring once. The source material was PBMCs or T cells enriched from blood (not recorded which). These receptor sequences come from a young woman who had recovered from COVID-19.

The chain has TRBV3-1 (or the pseudogene TRBV3-2) and TRBJ2-7; D remains unclear. This CDR3 has 14 amino acids. The germline CDR1 and CDR2 sequences are LGHDT and YNNKEL (reference sequence). Trimming cost V 4 bases and J 3 bases, with 13 bases left between them. CDR3 in DNA: TGTGCCAGCAGCCCCCCTTCTGGCGGCTACGAGCAGTACTTC. Encoded protein: CASSPPSGGYEQYF.

The gene calls are TRBV10-3 and TRBJ2-2; D uncertain. Germline V CDR1 and CDR2: ENHRY, SYGVKD. The CDR3 loop spans 12 amino acids. V was cut by 2 bases and J by 13 bases, with 11 bases left in between. CDR3: CAISEGGRGLFF. Here the CDR3 DNA reads TGTGCCATCAGTGAGGGCGGCCGAGGGCTGTTTTTT.

The V gene is TRBV7-9, the J gene TRBJ2-2; TRBD1 matches 8 bases. Germline V gives CDR1 SEHNR, CDR2 FQNEAQ (reference sequence). Germline trimming cut 3 bases from V and 4 bases from J; bases unmatched to any gene: 4. The CDR3 is made up of 15 amino acids. The CDR3 loop reads CASSLQQGGTGELFF. The CDR3 DNA is TGTGCCAGCAGCTTGCAACAGGGGGGCACCGGGGAGCTGTTTTTT.

This chain connects TRBV19 to TRBJ2-7; 9 bases are a match to TRBD1. Trimming cost V 4 bases and J 3 bases; bases outside gene matches: 13. The CDR3 extends over 17 amino acids. Germline V gene sequence: CDR1 LNHDA, CDR2 SQIVND (reference sequence). CDR3 sequence (DNA): TGTGCCAGTAGTAGCATGGGGTTGGGACAGGGATTCTACGAGCAGTACTTC. Its protein is CASSSMGLGQGFYEQYF.

This rearrangement joins TRBV6-5 to TRBJ2-7, with 11 bases identical to TRBD2. Unmatched junction bases numbered 6, after V lost 7 bases and J lost 1 base. Germline loops: CDR1 MNHEY, CDR2 SVGAGI. This CDR3 comprises 15 residues. The CDR3 loop reads CASKGLAGGSYEQYF. CDR3 coding DNA: TGTGCCAGCAAGGGCCTAGCGGGAGGATCCTACGAGCAGTACTTC.

The rearrangement links TRBV6-5 to TRBJ2-3, with 12 nucleotides matching TRBD2. The ends lost 6 bases at V and 4 bases at J; junction bases unmatched: 2. The CDR3 totals 14 residues. CDR1 and CDR2 from the germline V gene are MNHEY and SVGAGI. The CDR3, as DNA: TGTGCCAGCAGAGGGACTAGCGGGCCAGATACGCAGTATTTT. As protein: CASRGTSGPDTQYF.

As concerns this clone: Other DNA sequences in the same sample also yield this CDR3. V and J are TRBV5-1 and TRBJ1-3, with TRBD1 matching 11 bases. Germline V gives CDR1 SGHRS, CDR2 YFSETQ. CDR3 size: 15 residues. Germline trimming cut 4 bases from V and 7 bases from J; bases unmatched to any gene: 7. The CDR3 coding sequence is TGCGCCAGCAGCCTGGGACAGGGGGACGGTAACACCATATATTTT. Its protein product is CASSLGQGDGNTIYF.

The rearrangement links TRBV18 to TRBJ1-2, with D perhaps TRBD1 (5 bases). CDR1 KGHSH and CDR2 LQKENI come from the germline V gene. Trimming removed 3 bases at V and 8 bases at J, with 22 bases between. The CDR3 is made up of 16 amino acids. This CDR3 is CASSPTGGLVEVGYTF. The CDR3 coding sequence is TGTGCCAGCTCACCGACGGGGGGACTCGTTGAAGTGGGCTACACCTTC. The entire variable domain, with the rest obtained from reference TRBV18 and TRBJ1-2, is as follows: NAGVMQNPRHLVRRRGQEARLRCSPMKGHSHVYWYRQLPEEGLKFMVYLQKENIIDESGMPKERFSAEFPKEGPSILRIQQVVRGDSAAYFCASSPTGGLVEVGYTFGSGTRLTVV.

The chain employs TRBV7-2 and TRBJ2-5, with D perhaps matching TRBD1 (6 bases). Trimming took 3 bases from V and 4 from J, leaving 15 bases between them. The CDR3 extends over 15 amino acids. Germline V gives CDR1 SGHTA, CDR2 FQGNSA. The CDR3 sequence: CASSLVGALGETQYF. CDR3 DNA sequence: TGTGCCAGCAGCTTGGTGGGGGCCCTTGGAGAGACCCAGTACTTC.

V usage is TRBV11-2 and J usage is TRBJ1-1; the match to TRBD1 covers 7 bases. CDR3 length: 13 amino acids. CDR1 SGHAT and CDR2 FQNNGV come from the germline V gene. The ends lost 6 bases at V and 7 bases at J; junction bases unmatched: 8. CDR3 DNA: TGTGCCAGCAGTTCCCAGGGGGACATTGAAGCTTTCTTT. Residues: CASSSQGDIEAFF.

This clone was detected a few times. The gene calls are TRBV7-2 and TRBJ1-6, with 7 bases aligning to TRBD1. CDR1 SGHTA and CDR2 FQGNSA come from the germline V gene. V trimming: 5 bases; J trimming: 7 bases; junction bases outside the gene matches: 5. The CDR3 extends over 14 amino acids. CDR3 residues: CASSATGRNSPLHF. The DNA of the CDR3 is TGTGCCAGCAGCGCGACAGGGAGGAATTCACCCCTCCACTTT.

The V call is TRBV27, the J call TRBJ1-5; D unclear. CDR1 is MNHEY, CDR2 SMNVEV, per germline (reference sequence). Trimming left V 5 bases short and J 0 bases short, with 17 bases between. This CDR3 is 17 amino acids long. CDR3 sequence reads: CASSTLRPDFSNQPQHF. The CDR3 DNA sequence: TGTGCCAGCAGTACGCTCCGCCCGGACTTTAGCAATCAGCCCCAGCATTTT.

The chain employs TRBV5-1 and TRBJ1-1; 7 nucleotides match TRBD1. This CDR3 spans 15 amino acids. V shed 4 bases, J shed 10 bases, and the junction held 16 bases outside the gene matches. Germline CDR1 and CDR2: SGHRS and YFSETQ. This CDR3 is CASSPGTVKDLGAFF. The CDR3 region has the DNA TGCGCCAGCAGCCCAGGGACAGTGAAGGATCTGGGAGCTTTCTTT.

The V and J genes are TRBV7-9 and TRBJ2-7; TRBD1 agrees at 10 bases. Trimming removed 1 base from V and 2 bases from J; junction bases left unmatched: 5. CDR1 and CDR2 (germline): SEHNR, FQNEAQ (reference sequence). This CDR3 is built from 16 residues. The CDR3 DNA is TGTGCCAGCAGCTTAGACCGGGACAGGGGTACCTACGAGCAGTACTTC. This translates into CASSLDRDRGTYEQYF.

The V gene is TRBV18, the J gene TRBJ1-5; 8 nucleotides agree with TRBD1. Germline V CDR1 and CDR2: KGHSH, LQKENI. The CDR3 extends over 16 amino acids. V trimming: 6 bases; J trimming: 7 bases; junction bases outside the gene matches: 14. CDR3 coding DNA: TGTGCCAGCTCCACCAGTATACAGGGGGTAGGGCAGCCCCAGCATTTT. As protein: CASSTSIQGVGQPQHF.

This rearrangement joins TRBV30 to TRBJ1-6, with D maybe TRBD1 (5 bases). Germline CDR1 and CDR2: GTSNPN and SVGIG (reference sequence). V was pared by 1 base and J by 9 bases, with 10 bases between. The CDR3 runs to 13 residues. This CDR3 reads CAWSAARGSPLHF. CDR3 DNA: TGTGCCTGGAGTGCCGCAAGGGGTTCACCCCTCCACTTT.

This rearrangement joins TRBV6-1 to TRBJ2-1, with D uncertain. Trimming cost V 2 bases and J 12 bases, with 5 bases left between them. CDR1 is MNHNS and CDR2 is SASEGT in the germline V gene. The CDR3 length is 10 residues. This chain's CDR3 is CASSEYWQFF. The CDR3 region has the DNA TGTGCCAGCAGTGAATACTGGCAGTTCTTC.

The rearrangement uses TRBV7-8 and TRBJ1-2; TRBD1 agrees at 9 bases. Per germline, CDR1 SGHVS and CDR2 FQNEAQ. The CDR3 runs to 15 residues. Losses at the gene ends were 2 bases for V and 5 bases for J; bases not matched to a gene: 6. The CDR3 coding sequence is TGTGCCAGCAGCTTAACCCGGACAGGGGCGTATGGCTACACCTTC. It translates to CASSLTRTGAYGYTF.

This clone turned up a few times. CDR3 nucleotide sequence: TGTGCCAGAAGCACGCGGGGGCTACTCTACGAGCAGTACTTC. Its protein product is CARSTRGLLYEQYF. The chain combines TRBV5-3 with TRBJ2-7; possibly TRBD2 for D (7 bases). TRBV5-3 is filed as an ORF, its function uncertain. Trimming took 4 bases from V and 3 from J, leaving 14 bases between them. The CDR3 consists of 14 residues.

This sequence joins TRBV10-3 and TRBJ1-4; 8 positions agree with TRBD1. V trimming: 4 bases; J trimming: 5 bases; junction bases outside the gene matches: 3. The CDR3 totals 14 residues. Germline V CDR1 and CDR2: ENHRY, SYGVKD. The CDR3 nucleotides are TGTGCCATCAGTGTACAGGGGGGGAATGAAAAACTGTTTTTT. Its translation: CAISVQGGNEKLFF.

The genes are TRBV15 and TRBJ2-1, with 8 positions matching TRBD2. Germline V CDR1 and CDR2: LNHNV, YYDKDF (reference sequence). J gave up 8 bases and V 0 bases, and 15 bases lay outside the gene matches. The CDR3 sequence is 18 residues long. The CDR3 is CATSRDLLGSGTFHEQFF. The CDR3 DNA reads as TGTGCCACCAGCAGAGATTTGCTAGGTAGCGGGACTTTCCATGAGCAGTTCTTC.

The V gene is TRBV18, the J gene TRBJ2-7, with 9 bases matching TRBD2. J lost 5 bases, V lost 2 bases, and 1 base had no gene match. Germline CDR1 is KGHSH and CDR2 is LQKENI. CDR3 size: 13 residues. In DNA form, the CDR3 reads TGTGCCAGCTCACCAACTAGCGGGCACGAGCAGTACTTC. Translating gives CASSPTSGHEQYF.

The chain has TRBV4-1 and TRBJ1-6; 12 positions match TRBD1. Germline trimming cut 2 bases from V and 13 bases from J; bases unmatched to any gene: 9. This CDR3 spans 16 amino acids. CDR1 is MGHRA, CDR2 YSYEKL, per germline. CDR3 residues: CASSQTLGTGGAPLHF. CDR3 coding DNA: TGCGCCAGCAGCCAAACGCTCGGGACAGGGGGCGCCCCCCTCCACTTT.

Here the CDR3 DNA reads TGTGCCAGCAGCGTAGACATCTTCTCTGGAAACACCATATATTTT. Encoded protein: CASSVDIFSGNTIYF. V is TRBV9 and J is TRBJ1-3; no clear D gene. The CDR3 has 15 amino acids. Trimming took off 0 bases at V and 0 bases at J, with 7 bases between the two ends. Germline V gene data show CDR1 as SGDLS and CDR2 as YYNGEE.

The chain links TRBV28 to TRBJ1-4; D might be TRBD1 (5 bases). V lost 8 bases and J 8 bases, leaving 15 bases between the germline ends. The germline CDR1 and CDR2 sequences are MDHEN and SYDVKM. The CDR3 is made up of 13 amino acids. The CDR3 DNA follows: TGTGCCAGCCGGAGGGGAGAGCCCGAAAAACTGTTTTTT. Amino acids: CASRRGEPEKLFF.